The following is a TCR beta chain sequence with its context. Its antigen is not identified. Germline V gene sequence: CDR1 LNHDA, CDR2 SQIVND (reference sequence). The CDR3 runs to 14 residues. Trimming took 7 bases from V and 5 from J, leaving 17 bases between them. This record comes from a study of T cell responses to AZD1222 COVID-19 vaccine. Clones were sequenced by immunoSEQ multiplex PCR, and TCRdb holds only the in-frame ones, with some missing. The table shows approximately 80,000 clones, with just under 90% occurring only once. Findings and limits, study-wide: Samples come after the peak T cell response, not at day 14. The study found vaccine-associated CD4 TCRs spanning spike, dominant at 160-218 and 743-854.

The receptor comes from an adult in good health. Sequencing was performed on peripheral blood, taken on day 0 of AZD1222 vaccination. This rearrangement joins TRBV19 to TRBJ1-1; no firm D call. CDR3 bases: TGTGCCAGTATTCCTGAAGGAGGAGTTACTGAAGCTTTCTTT. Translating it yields CASIPEGGVTEAFF.